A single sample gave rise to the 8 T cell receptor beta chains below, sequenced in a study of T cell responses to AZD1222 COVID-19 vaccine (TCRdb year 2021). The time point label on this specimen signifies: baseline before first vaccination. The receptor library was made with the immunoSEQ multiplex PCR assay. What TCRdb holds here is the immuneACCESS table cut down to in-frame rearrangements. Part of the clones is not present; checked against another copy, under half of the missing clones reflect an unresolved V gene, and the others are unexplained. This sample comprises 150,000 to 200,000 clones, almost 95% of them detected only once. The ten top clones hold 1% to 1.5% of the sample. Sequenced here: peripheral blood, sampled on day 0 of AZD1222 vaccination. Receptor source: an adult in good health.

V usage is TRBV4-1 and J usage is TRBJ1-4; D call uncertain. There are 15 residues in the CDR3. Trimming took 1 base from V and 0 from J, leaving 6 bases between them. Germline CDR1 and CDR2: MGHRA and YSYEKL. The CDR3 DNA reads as TGCGCCAGCAGCCAAGGAACAGCAACTAATGAAAAACTGTTTTTT. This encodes CASSQGTATNEKLFF.

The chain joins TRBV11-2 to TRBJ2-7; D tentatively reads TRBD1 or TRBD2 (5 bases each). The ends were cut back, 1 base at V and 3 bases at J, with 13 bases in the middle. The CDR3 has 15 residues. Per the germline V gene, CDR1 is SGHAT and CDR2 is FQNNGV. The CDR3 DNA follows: TGTGCCAGCAGCTTAGGGGGGTTCGGACACTACGAGCAGTACTTC. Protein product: CASSLGGFGHYEQYF.

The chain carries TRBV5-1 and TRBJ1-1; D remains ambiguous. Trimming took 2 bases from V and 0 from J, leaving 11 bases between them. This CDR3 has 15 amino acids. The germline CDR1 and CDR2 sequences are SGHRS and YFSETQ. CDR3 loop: CASSLAAGLNTEAFF. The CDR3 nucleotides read TGCGCCAGCAGCTTAGCGGCAGGCTTGAACACTGAAGCTTTCTTT.

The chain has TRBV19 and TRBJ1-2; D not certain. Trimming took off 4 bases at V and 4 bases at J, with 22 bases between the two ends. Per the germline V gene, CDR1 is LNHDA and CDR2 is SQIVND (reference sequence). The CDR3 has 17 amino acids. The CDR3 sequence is CASSKDRGEYWTYGYTF. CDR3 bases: TGTGCCAGTAGTAAGGATCGCGGGGAGTATTGGACCTATGGCTACACCTTC.

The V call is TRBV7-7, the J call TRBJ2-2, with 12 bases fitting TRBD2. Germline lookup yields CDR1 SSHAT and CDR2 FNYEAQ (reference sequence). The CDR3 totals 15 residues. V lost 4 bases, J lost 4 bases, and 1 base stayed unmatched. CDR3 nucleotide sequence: TGTGCCAGCAGCTCTAGCGGGGGGGCCACCGGGGAGCTGTTTTTT. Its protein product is CASSSSGGATGELFF.

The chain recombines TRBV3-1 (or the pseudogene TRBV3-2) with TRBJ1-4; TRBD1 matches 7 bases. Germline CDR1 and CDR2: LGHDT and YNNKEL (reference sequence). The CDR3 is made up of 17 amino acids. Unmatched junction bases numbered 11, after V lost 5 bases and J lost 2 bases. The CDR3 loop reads CASSFLWKTGTNEKLFF. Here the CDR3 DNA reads TGTGCCAGCAGCTTCCTCTGGAAGACAGGGACTAATGAAAAACTGTTTTTT.

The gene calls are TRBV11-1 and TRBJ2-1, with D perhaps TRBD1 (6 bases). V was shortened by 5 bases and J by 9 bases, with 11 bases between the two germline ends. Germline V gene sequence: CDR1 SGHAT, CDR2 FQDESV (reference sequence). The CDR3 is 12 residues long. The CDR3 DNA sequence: TGTGCCAGCAGCCCCCAGGGGACTGAGCAGTTCTTC. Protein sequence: CASSPQGTEQFF.

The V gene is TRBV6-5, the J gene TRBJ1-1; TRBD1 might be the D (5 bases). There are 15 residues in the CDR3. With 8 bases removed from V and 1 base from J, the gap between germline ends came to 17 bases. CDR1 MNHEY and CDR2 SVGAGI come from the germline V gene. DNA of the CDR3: TGTGCCAGCCAACCCGTCCAGGGTGCGAACACTGAAGCTTTCTTT. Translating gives CASQPVQGANTEAFF.